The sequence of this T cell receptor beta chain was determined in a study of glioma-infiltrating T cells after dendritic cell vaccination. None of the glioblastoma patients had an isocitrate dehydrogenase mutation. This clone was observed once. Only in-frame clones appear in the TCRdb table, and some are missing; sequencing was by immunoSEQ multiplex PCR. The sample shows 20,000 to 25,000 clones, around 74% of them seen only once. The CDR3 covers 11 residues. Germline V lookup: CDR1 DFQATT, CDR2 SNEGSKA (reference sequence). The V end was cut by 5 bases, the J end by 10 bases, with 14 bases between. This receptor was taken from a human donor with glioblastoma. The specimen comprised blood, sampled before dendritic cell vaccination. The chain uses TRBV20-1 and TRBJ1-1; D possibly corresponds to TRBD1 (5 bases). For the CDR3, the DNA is TGCAGTGCTCCAACAGGCCTTTCAGCTTTCTTT. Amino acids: CSAPTGLSAFF.